These 22 T cell receptor beta chains were sequenced from one sample in a study of T cells in women clearing cervical HPV infection. TCRdb's copy holds only in-frame clones and misses some; the assay was immunoSEQ multiplex PCR. This sample's table reports about 30,000 clones. Specimen: blood buffy coat. These receptors came from a woman aged 18 to 75 with a cervical HPV16 infection that either progressed to CIN3+ or cleared (not recorded which).

A word on this clone: The observed sequence ends 3 residues before the CDR3 terminus, with the missing tail filled in from the germline J gene. The rearrangement uses TRBV19 and TRBJ1-2, with D possibly being TRBD1 (6 bases). The CDR3 is 15 amino acids. The V gene lost 5 bases and the J gene lost 4 bases, with 17 bases spanning the gap. The germline CDR1 and CDR2 sequences are LNHDA and SQIVND (reference sequence). The CDR3 region is CASSVLSGDAYGYTF. The sequenced CDR3 bases are TGTGCCAGTAGTGTACTCTCAGGGGACGCCTATGGC.

Comments on this clone: Read sequence stops 3 residues before the CDR3 end, and the germline J gene provides the missing end. The V call is TRBV30, the J call TRBJ1-2; 8 bases fit TRBD1. Germline V lookup: CDR1 GTSNPN, CDR2 SVGIG (reference sequence). The CDR3 spans 13 residues. V was pared by 0 bases and J by 5 bases, with 2 bases of the junction left unmatched. The sequenced part of the CDR3 DNA is TGTGCCTGGAGTGTACAGGGGGAATATGGC. Translated: CAWSVQGEYG. The complete CDR3 protein is CAWSVQGEYGYTF.

With regard to this clone: With the read ending 3 residues before the CDR3 end, the germline J gene is used to fill in that end. This sequence joins TRBV6-2 or TRBV6-3 and TRBJ2-2; tentatively, D is TRBD1 (6 bases). V shed 6 bases and J shed 6 bases, with 20 bases lying between them. The CDR3 is 16 amino acids. From germline, CDR1 is MNHEY and CDR2 SVGEGT. The covered CDR3 bases are TGTGCCAGCAGCCGCGACCCGGGACACTCATCCGGGGAG. It translates to CASSRDPGHSSGE. The CDR3 reads in full as CASSRDPGHSSGELFF.

Comments on this clone: The read gets to within 3 residues of the CDR3 end, and the germline J gene fills in the rest. This chain links TRBV19 with TRBJ1-2; tentatively, D is TRBD1 (6 bases). Between the trimmed V and J ends, which lost 5 bases and 0 bases, there was a span of 19 bases. CDR1 is LNHDA, CDR2 SQIVND, per germline (reference sequence). The CDR3 loop spans 17 amino acids. CDR3 sequence: CASSVTGRARTNYGYTF. Partial CDR3 DNA: TGTGCCAGTAGTGTAACAGGGAGGGCAAGGACTAACTATGGC.

The CDR3 loop is CSVNRDRFPLFF. The covered CDR3 bases are TGCAGTGTAAACAGGGATCGATTCCCA. The V and J genes are TRBV20-1 and TRBJ1-4, with D possibly TRBD1 on 6 matching bases. The read ends 3 residues early relative to the CDR3; the germline J gene fills the gap. The CDR3 has 12 amino acids. Germline assignment: CDR1 DFQATT and CDR2 SNEGSKA (reference sequence).

Of note for this clone: The sequenced fragment ends 3 residues before the CDR3 boundary, so the rest is inferred from the germline J gene. The genes are TRBV30 and TRBJ1-2; D gene ambiguous. Germline CDR1 is GTSNPN and CDR2 is SVGIG (reference sequence). CDR3 length equals 13 residues. Trimming shortened V by 2 bases and J by 0 bases, and 7 bases separated the two germline ends. The CDR3 DNA, read in part, is TGTGCCTGGAGTAAGGCCTCTAACTATGGC. It yields the protein CAWSKASNYG. The complete CDR3 sequence is CAWSKASNYGYTF.

Turning to this clone: The read halts 3 residues ahead of the CDR3 end, with the missing end drawn from the germline J gene. The chain has TRBV5-6 and TRBJ1-1; D is undetermined. This CDR3 contains 14 residues. Germline values: CDR1 SGHDT, CDR2 YYEEEE. The V gene lost 4 bases and the J gene lost 1 base, with 11 bases spanning the gap. CDR3 DNA, as far as it was read: TGTGCCAGCAGCCACGACCGGGGGAACACTGAA. This gives the protein CASSHDRGNTE. The complete CDR3 sequence is CASSHDRGNTEAFF.

A remark on this clone: The read ends 3 residues shy of where the CDR3 ends; the end is completed using the germline J gene. The chain joins TRBV2 to TRBJ1-1; D is unresolved. In germline, CDR1 is SNHLY, CDR2 FYNNEI. This CDR3 spans 13 amino acids. This CDR3 is CASSSNLDLDAFF. The covered CDR3 bases are TGTGCCAGCAGTTCTAACCTCGACTTGGAT.

On this clone: The missing CDR3 end, 3 residues past where the read stops, is filled in from the germline J gene. This chain links TRBV2 with TRBJ1-5, with D hard to call. Germline lookup yields CDR1 SNHLY and CDR2 FYNNEI. V was pared by 4 bases and J by 0 bases, with 10 bases between. The CDR3 covers 15 residues. CDR3 DNA (partial): TGTGCCAGCAGTGTGAGCATTAATAGCAATCAGCCC. As protein: CASSVSINSNQP. The entire CDR3 sequence reads CASSVSINSNQPQHF.

Turning to this clone: The read halts 3 residues ahead of the CDR3 end, with the missing end drawn from the germline J gene. The rearrangement links TRBV7-9 to TRBJ1-4, with TRBD1 as a possible D gene (6 bases). From germline, CDR1 is SEHNR and CDR2 FQNEAQ (reference sequence). The CDR3 sequence is 14 residues long. The V end lost 0 bases, the J end lost 7 bases, and 9 bases lay between the germline ends. CDR3 in amino acids: CASSLAGAFEKLFF. CDR3 bases read: TGTGCCAGCAGCTTAGCGGGGGCTTTTGAAAAA.

Comment on this clone: The read falls 3 residues short of the CDR3 end, and the missing part is taken from the germline J gene. This chain joins TRBV9 and TRBJ2-3; D not certain. V was clipped by 0 bases and J by 0 bases, with 11 bases between them. Germline CDR1 is SGDLS and CDR2 is YYNGEE. The CDR3 sequence is 16 residues long. Partial CDR3 DNA: TGTGCCAGCAGCGTAGATACAGCCTTTAGCACAGATACG. Translating it yields CASSVDTAFSTDT. The whole CDR3 protein reads CASSVDTAFSTDTQYF.

Points on this clone: Compared with germline, one end of the junction differs, possibly owing to a read error. The read halts 3 residues ahead of the CDR3 end, with the missing end drawn from the germline J gene. This sample includes further DNA sequences coding for the same CDR3. The chain combines TRBV7-2 with TRBJ1-3; 10 bases fit TRBD1. Per germline, CDR1 SGHTA and CDR2 FQGNSA. CDR3 length: 15 residues. This CDR3 reads CASSSGTGDGNTIYF. CDR3 DNA (partial): TGTGCCAGCAGCTCTGGGACAGGGGATGGAAACACG. The full variable domain, with the rest looked up from reference TRBV7-2 and TRBJ1-3, is GAGVSQSPSNKVTEKGKDVELRCDPISGHTALYWYRQSLGQGLEFLIYFQGNSAPDKSGLPSDRFSAERTGGSVSTLTIQRTQQEDSAVYLCASSSGTGDGNTIYFGEGSWLTVV.

Comments on this clone: The read falls 3 residues short of the CDR3 end, and the missing part is taken from the germline J gene. V is TRBV6-2 or TRBV6-3 and J is TRBJ1-2; unclear D gene. CDR3 length equals 14 residues. CDR1 and CDR2 (germline): MNHEY, SVGEGT. CDR3 region: CASTPQWAQGGYTF. The CDR3 bases that were read are TGTGCCAGCACCCCCCAGTGGGCACAAGGCGGC.

Concerning this clone: The read ends 3 residues early relative to the CDR3; the germline J gene fills the gap. The rearrangement joins TRBV6-1 to TRBJ2-3, with 8 bases matching TRBD1. This CDR3 has 14 amino acids. From germline, CDR1 is MNHNS and CDR2 SASEGT. The sequenced part of the CDR3 DNA is TGTGCCAGCAGTGAGTGGACAGGGTATCAGCCG. It translates to CASSEWTGYQP. The whole CDR3 protein reads CASSEWTGYQPQYF.

As regards this clone: One end of the junction fails to match germline, which may point to a read error. The read falls 3 residues short of the CDR3 end, and the missing part is taken from the germline J gene. J is TRBJ1-6 and V is TRBV11-2; D is uncertain. The CDR3 extends over 14 amino acids. The V gene's germline CDR1 is SGHAT and CDR2 FQNNGV. The CDR3 sequence is CASSLDGYNSPLHF. CDR3 DNA, as far as it was read: TGTGCCAGCAGCCTAGACGGGTATAATTCACCC.

As for this clone: The read finishes 3 residues shy of the CDR3 end, and the germline J gene is used to complete it. The chain links TRBV5-1 to TRBJ1-3; possible D gene TRBD1, 6 bases. CDR1 and CDR2 (germline): SGHRS, YFSETQ. CDR3 length: 15 amino acids. The V and J ends lost 0 bases and 3 bases respectively, with 10 bases between them. The CDR3 DNA, read in part, is TGCGCCAGCAGCTTGGACAGGGTATTTGGAAACACC. Encoded protein: CASSLDRVFGNT. The entire CDR3 is CASSLDRVFGNTIYF.

Comments on this clone: The missing CDR3 end, 3 residues past where the read stops, is filled in from the germline J gene. This chain uses TRBV24-1 with TRBJ1-5; 10 bases match TRBD1. The CDR3 extends over 16 amino acids. CDR1 is KGHDR, CDR2 SFDVKD, per germline. V trimming: 3 bases; J trimming: 3 bases; junction bases outside the gene matches: 4. CDR3: CATSDGGQGFNQPQHF. Incomplete CDR3 DNA: TGTGCCACCAGTGATGGGGGACAGGGGTTCAATCAGCCC.

This clone is called medium-sized based on its frequency. CDR3 DNA (partial): TGTGCCAGCAGCTCAACTCTAGCGGGATATGACGAG. Translated, it gives CASSSTLAGYDE. The whole CDR3 reads CASSSTLAGYDEQYF. The V and J genes are TRBV7-7 and TRBJ2-7, with TRBD2 identical over 9 bases. Read data end 3 residues before the CDR3 end; the end is taken from the germline J gene. Germline assignment: CDR1 SSHAT and CDR2 FNYEAQ (reference sequence). V was clipped by 4 bases and J by 5 bases; unmatched bases: 9. This CDR3 has 15 residues.

A note on this clone: The read gets to within 3 residues of the CDR3 end, and the germline J gene fills in the rest. This chain links TRBV20-1 with TRBJ2-1; TRBD1 matches at 7 bases. The germline V gene has CDR1 DFQATT and CDR2 SNEGSKA (reference sequence). This CDR3 has 16 amino acids. Trimming removed 4 bases from V and 5 bases from J; junction bases left unmatched: 14. The part of the CDR3 DNA that was read is TGCAGTGCTATCCTCCGGGACAGCCGGAGAGACAATGAG. Translating gives CSAILRDSRRDNE. In full, the CDR3 reads CSAILRDSRRDNEQFF.

CDR3 region: CASSTDSNNSPLFF. The CDR3 DNA, read in part, is TGCGCCAGCAGTACGGACAGCAATAATTCACCA. This chain uses TRBV5-1 with TRBJ1-4, with a tentative D call TRBD1 (6 bases). The CDR3 end lies 3 residues beyond the end of the read and is filled in from the germline J gene. The CDR3 is made up of 14 amino acids. Germline loops: CDR1 SGHRS, CDR2 YFSETQ.

In regard to this clone: The CDR3 is cut off 3 residues early in the read; its end comes from the germline J gene. V gene TRBV28 combines with J gene TRBJ1-4; 11 bases line up with TRBD1. Germline loops: CDR1 MDHEN, CDR2 SYDVKM. CDR3 length equals 15 residues. The trim removed 2 bases at V and 7 bases at J, leaving 3 bases unmatched. The CDR3 loop reads CASSLGTGGVEKLFF. CDR3 bases read: TGTGCCAGCAGTTTAGGGACAGGGGGGGTTGAAAAA.

On this clone: The read finishes 3 residues shy of the CDR3 end, and the germline J gene is used to complete it. The chain couples TRBV6-2 or TRBV6-3 to TRBJ2-3; 7 bases are a match to TRBD1. CDR3 size: 15 residues. Trimming at V came to 6 bases and at J to 0 bases, leaving 6 bases not matched to a gene. Germline values: CDR1 MNHEY, CDR2 SVGEGT. CDR3 in amino acids: CASSQGQRSTDTQYF. CDR3 DNA, as far as it was read: TGTGCCAGCAGCCAGGGACAGAGGAGCACAGATACG.